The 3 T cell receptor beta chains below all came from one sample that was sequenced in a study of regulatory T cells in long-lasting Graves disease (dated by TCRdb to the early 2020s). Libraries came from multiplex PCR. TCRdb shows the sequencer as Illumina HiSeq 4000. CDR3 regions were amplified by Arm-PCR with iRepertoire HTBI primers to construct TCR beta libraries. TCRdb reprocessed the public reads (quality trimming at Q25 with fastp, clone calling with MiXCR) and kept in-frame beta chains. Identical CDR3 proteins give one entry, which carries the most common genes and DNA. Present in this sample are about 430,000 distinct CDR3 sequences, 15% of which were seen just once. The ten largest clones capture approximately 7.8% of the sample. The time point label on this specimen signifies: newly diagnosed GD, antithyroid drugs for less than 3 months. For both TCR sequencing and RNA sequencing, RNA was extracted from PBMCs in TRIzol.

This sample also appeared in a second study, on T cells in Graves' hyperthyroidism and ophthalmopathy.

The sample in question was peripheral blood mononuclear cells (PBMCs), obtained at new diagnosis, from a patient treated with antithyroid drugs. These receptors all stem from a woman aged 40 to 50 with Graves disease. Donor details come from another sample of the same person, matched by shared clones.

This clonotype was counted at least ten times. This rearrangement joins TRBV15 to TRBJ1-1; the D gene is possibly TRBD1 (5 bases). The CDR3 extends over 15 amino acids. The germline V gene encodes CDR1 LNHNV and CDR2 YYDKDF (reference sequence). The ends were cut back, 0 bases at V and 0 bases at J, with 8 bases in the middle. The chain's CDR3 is CATSRDRGLNTEAFF. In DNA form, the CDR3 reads TGTGCCACCAGCAGAGACCGGGGCTTGAACACTGAAGCTTTCTTT.

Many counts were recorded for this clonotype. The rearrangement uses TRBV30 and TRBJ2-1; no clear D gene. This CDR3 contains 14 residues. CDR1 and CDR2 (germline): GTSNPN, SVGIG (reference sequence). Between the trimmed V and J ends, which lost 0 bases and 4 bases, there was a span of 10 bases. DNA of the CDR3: TGTGCCTGGAGTGTCAGCAATCTGTACAATGAGCAGTTCTTC. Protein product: CAWSVSNLYNEQFF.

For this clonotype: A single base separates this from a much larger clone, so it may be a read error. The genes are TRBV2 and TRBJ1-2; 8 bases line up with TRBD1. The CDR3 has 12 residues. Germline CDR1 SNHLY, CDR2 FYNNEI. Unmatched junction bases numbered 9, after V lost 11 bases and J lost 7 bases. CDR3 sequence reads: CAGTIDRGGYTF. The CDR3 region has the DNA TGTGCCGGCACTATAGACAGGGGTGGCTACACCTTC.